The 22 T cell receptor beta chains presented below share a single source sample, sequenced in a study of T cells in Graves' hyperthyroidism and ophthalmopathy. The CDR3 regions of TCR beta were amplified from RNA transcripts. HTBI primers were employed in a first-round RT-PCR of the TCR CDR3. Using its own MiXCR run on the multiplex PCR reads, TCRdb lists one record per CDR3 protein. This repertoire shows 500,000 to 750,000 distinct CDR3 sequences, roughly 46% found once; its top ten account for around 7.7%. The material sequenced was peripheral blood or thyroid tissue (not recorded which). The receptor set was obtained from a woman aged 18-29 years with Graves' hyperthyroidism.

The DNA of the CDR3 is TGTGCCAGTAGTATTGGGACTAGCACAGATACGCAGTATTTT. Protein sequence: CASSIGTSTDTQYF. The chain couples TRBV19 to TRBJ2-3; D is possibly TRBD2 (6 bases). The germline gives CDR1 LNHDA, CDR2 SQIVND (reference sequence). The V end was cut by 3 bases, the J end by 0 bases, with 7 bases between. The CDR3 loop spans 14 amino acids. The full variable domain, in which reference TRBV19 and TRBJ2-3 provide the parts outside the CDR3, is DGGITQSPKYLFRKEGQNVTLSCEQNLNHDAMYWYRQDPGQGLRLIYYSQIVNDFQKGDIAEGYSVSREKKESFPLTVTSAQKNPTAFYLCASSIGTSTDTQYFGPGTRLTVL.

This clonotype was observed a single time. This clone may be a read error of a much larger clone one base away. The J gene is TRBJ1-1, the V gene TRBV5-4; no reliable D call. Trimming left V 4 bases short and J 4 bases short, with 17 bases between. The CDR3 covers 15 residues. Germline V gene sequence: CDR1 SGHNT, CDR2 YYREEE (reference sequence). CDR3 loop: CASSPKPPGSTEAFF. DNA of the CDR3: TGTGCCAGCAGCCCCAAGCCCCCGGGGAGCACTGAAGCTTTCTTT.

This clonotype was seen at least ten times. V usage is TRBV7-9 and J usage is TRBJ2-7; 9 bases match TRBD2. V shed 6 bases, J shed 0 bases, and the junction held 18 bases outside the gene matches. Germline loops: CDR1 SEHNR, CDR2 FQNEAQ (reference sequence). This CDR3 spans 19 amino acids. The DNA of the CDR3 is TGTGCCAGCAGGTCCCCACGCCTAGGCAGCGGGAGGAACTCCTACGAGCAGTACTTC. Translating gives CASRSPRLGSGRNSYEQYF.

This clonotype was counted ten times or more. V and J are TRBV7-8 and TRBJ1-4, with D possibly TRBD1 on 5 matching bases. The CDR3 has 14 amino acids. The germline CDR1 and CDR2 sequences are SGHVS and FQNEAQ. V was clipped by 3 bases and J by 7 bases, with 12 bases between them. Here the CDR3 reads CASSFREGGEKLFF. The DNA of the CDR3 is TGTGCCAGCAGCTTCAGGGAAGGTGGTGAAAAACTGTTTTTT.

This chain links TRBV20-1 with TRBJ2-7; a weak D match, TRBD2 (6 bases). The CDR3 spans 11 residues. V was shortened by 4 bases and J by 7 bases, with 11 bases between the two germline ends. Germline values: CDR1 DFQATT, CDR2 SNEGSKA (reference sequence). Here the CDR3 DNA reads TGCAGTGCTAAAGTGGGGGGTGAGCAGTACTTC. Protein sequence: CSAKVGGEQYF.

CDR3 in amino acids: CASSKTGASNSPLHF. CDR3 coding DNA: TGTGCCAGCAGCAAGACAGGGGCGTCTAATTCACCCCTCCACTTT. The rearrangement uses TRBV7-2 and TRBJ1-6; 8 nucleotides agree with TRBD1. Trimming took 5 bases from V and 6 from J; bases not matched to a gene: 6. Germline values: CDR1 SGHTA, CDR2 FQGNSA. This CDR3 spans 15 amino acids.

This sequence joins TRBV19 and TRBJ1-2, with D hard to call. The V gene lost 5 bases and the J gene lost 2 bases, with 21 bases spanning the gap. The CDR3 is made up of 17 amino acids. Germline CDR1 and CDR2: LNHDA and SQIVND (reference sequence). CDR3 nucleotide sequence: TGTGCCAGTAGTCCCCGGTTGGGCCCTACTCCAAACTATGGCTACACCTTC. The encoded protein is CASSPRLGPTPNYGYTF.

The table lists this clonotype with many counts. The CDR3 loop is CASSFGDTTYEQYF. The CDR3 bases are TGTGCCAGCAGCTTTGGCGACACGACCTACGAGCAGTACTTC. The chain uses TRBV7-8 and TRBJ2-7, with D unresolved. Between the trimmed V and J ends, which lost 3 bases and 2 bases, there was a span of 11 bases. Per the germline V gene, CDR1 is SGHVS and CDR2 is FQNEAQ. The CDR3 loop spans 14 amino acids.

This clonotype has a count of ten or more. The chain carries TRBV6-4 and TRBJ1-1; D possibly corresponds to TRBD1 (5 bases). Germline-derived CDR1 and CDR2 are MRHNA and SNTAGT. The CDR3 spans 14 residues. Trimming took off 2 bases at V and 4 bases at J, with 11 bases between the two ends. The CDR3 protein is CASSDGAGSTEAFF. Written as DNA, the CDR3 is TGTGCCAGCAGTGACGGGGCAGGGTCCACTGAAGCTTTCTTT.

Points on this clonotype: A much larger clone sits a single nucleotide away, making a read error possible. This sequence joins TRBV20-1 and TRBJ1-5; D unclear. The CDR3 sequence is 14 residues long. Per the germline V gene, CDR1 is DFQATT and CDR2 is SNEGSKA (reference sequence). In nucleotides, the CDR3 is TGCAGTGCTAGAGATTTGCAGGAAAATCGGCCCCAGCATTTT. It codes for CSARDLQENRPQHF.

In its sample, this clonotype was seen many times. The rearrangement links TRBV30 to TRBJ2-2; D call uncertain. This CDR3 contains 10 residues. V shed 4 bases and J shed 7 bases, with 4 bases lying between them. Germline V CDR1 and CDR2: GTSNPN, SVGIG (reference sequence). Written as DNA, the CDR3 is TGTGCCTGGATGGGCGGGGAGCTGTTTTTT. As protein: CAWMGGELFF.

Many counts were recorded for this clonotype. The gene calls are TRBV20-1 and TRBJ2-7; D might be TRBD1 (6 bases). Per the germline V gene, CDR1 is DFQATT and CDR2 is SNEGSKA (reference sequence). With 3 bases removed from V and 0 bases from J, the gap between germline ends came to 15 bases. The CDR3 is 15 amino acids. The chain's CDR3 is CSARKTVRGSYEQYF. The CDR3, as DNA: TGCAGTGCTAGGAAGACAGTCAGGGGCTCCTACGAGCAGTACTTC.

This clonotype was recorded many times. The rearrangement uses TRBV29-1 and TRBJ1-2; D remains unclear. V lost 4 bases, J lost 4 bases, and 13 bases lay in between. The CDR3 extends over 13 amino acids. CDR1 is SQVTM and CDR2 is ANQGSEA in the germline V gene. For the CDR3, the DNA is TGCAGCGTTGTGGAGGGTAAATCCTATGGCTACACCTTC. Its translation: CSVVEGKSYGYTF.

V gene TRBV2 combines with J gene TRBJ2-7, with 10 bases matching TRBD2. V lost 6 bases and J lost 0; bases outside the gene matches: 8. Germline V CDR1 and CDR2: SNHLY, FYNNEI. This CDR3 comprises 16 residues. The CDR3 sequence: CASRDPGTSVSYEQYF. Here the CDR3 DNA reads TGTGCCAGCAGAGACCCCGGGACTAGCGTCTCCTACGAGCAGTACTTC.

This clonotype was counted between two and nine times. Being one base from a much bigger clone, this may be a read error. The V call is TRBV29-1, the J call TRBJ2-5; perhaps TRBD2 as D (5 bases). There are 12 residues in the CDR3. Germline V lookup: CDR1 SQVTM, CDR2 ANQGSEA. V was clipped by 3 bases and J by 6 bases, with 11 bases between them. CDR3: CSVEERPQTQYF. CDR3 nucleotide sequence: TGCAGCGTTGAGGAGCGGCCCCAGACCCAGTACTTC.

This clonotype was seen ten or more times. CDR3 sequence (DNA): TGCAGCGTTGTACGGGGGAGACCCTACGAGCAGTACTTC. Translation gives CSVVRGRPYEQYF. The chain couples TRBV29-1 to TRBJ2-7; perhaps TRBD2 as D (6 bases). Germline loops: CDR1 SQVTM, CDR2 ANQGSEA. The CDR3 covers 13 residues. Trimming took 4 bases from V and 2 from J, leaving 12 bases between them.

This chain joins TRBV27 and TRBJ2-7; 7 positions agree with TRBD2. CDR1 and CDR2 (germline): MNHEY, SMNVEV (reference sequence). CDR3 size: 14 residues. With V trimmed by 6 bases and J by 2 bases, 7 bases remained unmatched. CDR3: CASRASGLPYEQYF. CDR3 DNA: TGTGCCAGCAGGGCTAGCGGTCTCCCCTACGAGCAGTACTTC.

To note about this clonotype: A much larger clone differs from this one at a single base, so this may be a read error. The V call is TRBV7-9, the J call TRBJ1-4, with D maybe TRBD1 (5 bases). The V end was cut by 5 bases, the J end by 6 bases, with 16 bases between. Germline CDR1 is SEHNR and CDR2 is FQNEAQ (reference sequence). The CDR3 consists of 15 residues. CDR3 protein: CASSTAGPFDEKLFF. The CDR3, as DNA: TGTGCCAGCAGCACCGCGGGGCCATTTGATGAAAAACTGTTTTTT.

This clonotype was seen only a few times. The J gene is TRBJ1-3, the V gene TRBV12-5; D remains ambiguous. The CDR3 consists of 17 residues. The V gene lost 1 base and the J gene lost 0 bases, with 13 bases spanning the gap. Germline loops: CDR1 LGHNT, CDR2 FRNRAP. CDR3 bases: TGTGCTAGTGGTTTGGCCCAGACATCTAACTCTGGAAACACCATATATTTT. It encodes CASGLAQTSNSGNTIYF.

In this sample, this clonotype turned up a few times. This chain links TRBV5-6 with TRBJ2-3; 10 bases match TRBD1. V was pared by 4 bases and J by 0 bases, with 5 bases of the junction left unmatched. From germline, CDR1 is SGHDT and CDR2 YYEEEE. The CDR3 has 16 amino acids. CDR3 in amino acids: CASSVPGQGSTDTQYF. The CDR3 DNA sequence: TGTGCCAGCAGCGTTCCGGGACAGGGGAGCACAGATACGCAGTATTTT.

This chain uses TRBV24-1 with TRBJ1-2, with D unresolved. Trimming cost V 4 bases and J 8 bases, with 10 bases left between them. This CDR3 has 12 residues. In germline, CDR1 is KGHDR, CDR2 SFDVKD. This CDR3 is CATSDAGGGYTF. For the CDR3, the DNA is TGTGCCACCAGTGACGCAGGAGGAGGCTACACCTTC.

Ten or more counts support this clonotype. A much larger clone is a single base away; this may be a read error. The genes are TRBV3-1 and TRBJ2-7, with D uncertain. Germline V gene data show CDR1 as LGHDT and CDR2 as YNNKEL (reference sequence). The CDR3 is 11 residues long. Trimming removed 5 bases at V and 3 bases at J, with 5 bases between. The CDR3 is CASSKNYEQYF. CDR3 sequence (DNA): TGTGCCAGCAGCAAGAACTACGAGCAGTACTTC.